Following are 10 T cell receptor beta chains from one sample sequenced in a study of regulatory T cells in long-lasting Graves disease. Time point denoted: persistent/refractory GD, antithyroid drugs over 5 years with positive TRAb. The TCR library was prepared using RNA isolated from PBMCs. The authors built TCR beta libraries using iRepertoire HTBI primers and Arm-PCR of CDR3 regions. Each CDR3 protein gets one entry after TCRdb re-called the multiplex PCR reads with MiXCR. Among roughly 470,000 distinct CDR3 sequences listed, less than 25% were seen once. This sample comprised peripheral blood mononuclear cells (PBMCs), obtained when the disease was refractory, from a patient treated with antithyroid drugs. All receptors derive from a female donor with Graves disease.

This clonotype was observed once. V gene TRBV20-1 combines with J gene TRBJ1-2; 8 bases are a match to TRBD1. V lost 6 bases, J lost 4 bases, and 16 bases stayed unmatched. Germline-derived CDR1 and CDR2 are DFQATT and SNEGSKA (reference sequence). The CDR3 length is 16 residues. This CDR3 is CSATGGQGAIIYGYTF. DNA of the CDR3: TGCAGTGCCACAGGGGGGCAGGGGGCAATCATCTATGGCTACACCTTC.

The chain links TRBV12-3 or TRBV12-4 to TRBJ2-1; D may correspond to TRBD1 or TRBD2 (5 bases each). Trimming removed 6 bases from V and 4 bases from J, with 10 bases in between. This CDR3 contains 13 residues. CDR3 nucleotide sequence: TGTGCCAGCAGCCGAGGGGTGTACAATGAGCAGTTCTTC. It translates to CASSRGVYNEQFF.

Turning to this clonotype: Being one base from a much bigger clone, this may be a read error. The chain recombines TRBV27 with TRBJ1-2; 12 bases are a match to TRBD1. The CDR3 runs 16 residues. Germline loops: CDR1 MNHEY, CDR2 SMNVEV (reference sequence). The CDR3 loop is CASSQRRDRGLFGCTF. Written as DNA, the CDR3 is TGTGCCAGCAGCCAGCGTAGGGACAGGGGGCTTTTCGGCTGCACCTTC.

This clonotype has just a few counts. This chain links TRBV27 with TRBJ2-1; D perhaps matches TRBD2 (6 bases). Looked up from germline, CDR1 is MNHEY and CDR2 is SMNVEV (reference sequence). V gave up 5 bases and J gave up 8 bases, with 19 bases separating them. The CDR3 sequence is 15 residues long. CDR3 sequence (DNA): TGTGCCAGCAGTGGCGGAACCGGGAGATCGGATGAGCAGTTCTTC. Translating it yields CASSGGTGRSDEQFF.

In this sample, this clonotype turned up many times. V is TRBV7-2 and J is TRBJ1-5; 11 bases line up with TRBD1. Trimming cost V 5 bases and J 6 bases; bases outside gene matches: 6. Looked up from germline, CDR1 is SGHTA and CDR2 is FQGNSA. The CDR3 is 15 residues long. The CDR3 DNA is TGTGCCAGCAGCCACCAGGACAGGGGGCTTCAGCCCCAGCATTTT. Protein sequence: CASSHQDRGLQPQHF.

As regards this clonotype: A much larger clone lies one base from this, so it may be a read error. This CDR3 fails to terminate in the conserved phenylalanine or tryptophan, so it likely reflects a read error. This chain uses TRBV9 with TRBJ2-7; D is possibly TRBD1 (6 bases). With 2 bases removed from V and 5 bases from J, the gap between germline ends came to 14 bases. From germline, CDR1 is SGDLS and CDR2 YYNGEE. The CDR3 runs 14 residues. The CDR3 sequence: CASSVGGSTDEQYS. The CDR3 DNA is TGTGCCAGCAGCGTTGGGGGCAGTACCGACGAGCAGTACTCC.

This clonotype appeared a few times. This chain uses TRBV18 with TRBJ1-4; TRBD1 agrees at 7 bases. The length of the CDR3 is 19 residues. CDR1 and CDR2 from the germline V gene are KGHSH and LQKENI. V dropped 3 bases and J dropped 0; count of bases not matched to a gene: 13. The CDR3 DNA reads TGTGCCAGCTCACCGATACCGCCGGGACAGTACGCAACTAATGAAAAACTGTTTTTT. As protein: CASSPIPPGQYATNEKLFF.

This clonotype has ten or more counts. CDR3 coding DNA: TGTGCCTCGGCCAGGGTAAATCAGCCCCAGCATTTT. Residues: CASARVNQPQHF. This chain uses TRBV2 with TRBJ1-5; possible D gene TRBD1, 5 bases. The CDR3 is made up of 12 amino acids. CDR1 is SNHLY and CDR2 is FYNNEI in the germline V gene. V lost 11 bases to trimming and J lost 4 bases, with 12 bases between them.

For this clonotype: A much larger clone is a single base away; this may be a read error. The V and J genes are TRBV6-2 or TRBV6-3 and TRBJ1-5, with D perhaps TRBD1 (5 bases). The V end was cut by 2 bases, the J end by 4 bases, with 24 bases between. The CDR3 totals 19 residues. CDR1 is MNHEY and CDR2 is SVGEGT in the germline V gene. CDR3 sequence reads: CASSYRSVQGRDSNQPQHF. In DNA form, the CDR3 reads TGTGCCAGCAGTTACCGTTCTGTCCAGGGACGGGATAGTAATCAGCCCCAGCATTTT.

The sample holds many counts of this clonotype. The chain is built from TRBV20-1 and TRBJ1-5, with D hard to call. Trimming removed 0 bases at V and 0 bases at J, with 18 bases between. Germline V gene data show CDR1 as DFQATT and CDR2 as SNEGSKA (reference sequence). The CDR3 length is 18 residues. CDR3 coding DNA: TGCAGTGCTAGAGATCGGGCCCCCTCCCGTTATAGCAATCAGCCCCAGCATTTT. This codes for CSARDRAPSRYSNQPQHF.